This T cell receptor (beta chain) was sequenced during a study of blood T cells in healthy people across ages. Study observations and caveats: Older age coincided with a roughly linear decline in TCR beta diversity per million T cells.

For this clonotype: Antigen: not known.

The CDR3 spans 13 residues. V was trimmed by 3 bases and J by 7 bases, leaving 9 bases between them. In germline, CDR1 is MGHRA, CDR2 YSYEKL. A second roughly 7 to 12 cycle PCR used barcoded and J-beta primers. TCRdb processed the 5' RACE reads anew with MiXCR; each CDR3 protein has one entry. The table shows about 1.8 million distinct CDR3 sequences, with about 49% occurring only once. Source material: blood. The rearrangement uses TRBV4-1 and TRBJ1-4; D is possibly TRBD1 (5 bases). The TCR comes from a woman aged 40 to 55 in good health. The CDR3 reads CASSQGQAEKLFF. The CDR3 region has the DNA TGCGCCAGCAGCCAGGGGCAGGCTGAAAAACTGTTTTTT.